One and the same sample provided the 4 T cell receptor beta chains below, sequenced in a study of blood T cell repertoires in COVID-19. Libraries were prepared by immunoSEQ multiplex PCR; TCRdb keeps only in-frame clonotypes and omits some of them. The data hold approximately 170,000 clones, with over 80% observed a single time. Material for sequencing was peripheral blood. The receptor set was obtained from a man in his 70s who had recovered from COVID-19.

To note about this clone: This CDR3 is also generated by other DNA sequences in the sample. The V call is TRBV6-5, the J call TRBJ2-5; 10 positions agree with TRBD2. Losses at the gene ends were 6 bases for V and 4 bases for J; bases not matched to a gene: 2. This CDR3 contains 13 residues. Germline-derived CDR1 and CDR2 are MNHEY and SVGAGI. The CDR3 coding sequence is TGTGCCAGCAGGCTAGCGGGAGCAGAGACCCAGTACTTC. It codes for CASRLAGAETQYF.

The chain carries TRBV14 and TRBJ2-5; TRBD2 aligns across 10 bases. CDR3 length equals 17 residues. Looked up from germline, CDR1 is SGHDN and CDR2 is FVKESK. Trimming took 0 bases from V and 3 from J; bases not matched to a gene: 7. The CDR3 reads CASSQDLLAGEEETQYF. CDR3 bases: TGTGCCAGCAGCCAAGATCTTCTAGCGGGAGAGGAAGAGACCCAGTACTTC.

V gene TRBV6-2 or TRBV6-3 combines with J gene TRBJ2-7, with 14 bases fitting TRBD2. This CDR3 spans 18 amino acids. Germline CDR1 reads MNHEY; CDR2 reads SVGEGT. V trimming: 0 bases; J trimming: 2 bases; junction bases outside the gene matches: 6. The CDR3 here is CASSYSVRLAGGPYEQYF. The CDR3 DNA follows: TGTGCCAGCAGTTACTCCGTTAGACTAGCGGGAGGGCCCTACGAGCAGTACTTC.

The chain joins TRBV6-4 to TRBJ2-2; D is uncertain. Trimming pared 6 bases from V and 4 bases from J, leaving 9 bases between. From germline, CDR1 is MRHNA and CDR2 SNTAGT. The CDR3 runs 13 residues. For the CDR3, the DNA is TGTGCCAGCAGAGAAGAGAGCACCGGGGAGCTGTTTTTT. Translated, it gives CASREESTGELFF.